This record concerns one T cell receptor (beta chain) sequence. Those enrolled, adults aged about 18 to 89 years, came from roughly 22 US areas. Participants' own reports of clinical history determined their cohort assignment. Exposed study participants had met a COVID-19 case within 2 weeks before entry. V was cut by 3 bases and J by 4 bases, with 13 bases left in between. Germline assignment: CDR1 SGHTA and CDR2 FQGNSA. The CDR3 has 15 amino acids. The method was immunoSEQ multiplex PCR; TCRdb's version includes in-frame clones alone and lacks a portion of them. The sample includes about 370,000 clones, about 89% of them seen just once. This entry comes from a study of blood T cell repertoires in COVID-19.

Source material: PBMCs or T cells enriched from blood (not recorded which). This chain connects TRBV7-2 to TRBJ1-3; the D gene is possibly TRBD1 (6 bases). The receptor was derived from a woman aged 40 to 55 who had been exposed to COVID-19. In DNA form, the CDR3 reads TGTGCCAGCAGCTTCAGGGGAGCGTGGGGAAACACCATATATTTT. Translating gives CASSFRGAWGNTIYF.